These 18 T cell receptor beta chains share one sample of origin, sequenced in a study of T cells after posttransplantation cyclophosphamide. TCRdb's copy holds only in-frame clones and misses some; the assay was immunoSEQ multiplex PCR. The sample yields 3,500 to 5,500 clones, over 75% seen once. Control samples came 1 year after myeloablative marrow transplants with methotrexate plus calcineurin inhibitor. Material: PBMCs, obtained after an allogeneic stem cell transplant with a calcineurin inhibitor and methotrexate. Receptor source: a male patient aged 40-50 years who received an allogeneic stem cell transplant from an unrelated donor, was CMV-positive, and had chronic GVHD only. These T cells may partly come from the graft donor.

In this sample, this clone turned up a few times. The chain recombines TRBV7-9 with TRBJ2-2; TRBD2 matches 10 bases. V trimming: 5 bases; J trimming: 5 bases; junction bases outside the gene matches: 5. The CDR3 sequence is 15 residues long. Germline values: CDR1 SEHNR, CDR2 FQNEAQ (reference sequence). The CDR3 loop is CASSPERGGTGELFF. CDR3 bases: TGTGCCAGCAGCCCCGAGCGGGGGGGTACCGGGGAGCTGTTTTTT.

In this sample, this clone turned up a few times. CDR3 sequence: CASSLELAGLDEQFF. The CDR3 DNA reads TGTGCCAGCAGCTTAGAACTAGCGGGATTGGATGAGCAGTTCTTC. This chain uses TRBV7-6 with TRBJ2-1; TRBD2 aligns across 10 bases. V shed 1 base and J 8 bases; nucleotides not matched to a gene: 5. CDR3 length: 15 amino acids. Looked up from germline, CDR1 is SGHVS and CDR2 is FNYEAQ.

This clone was recorded only once. CDR3 in DNA: TGTGCCAGCAGTCCCCGGGGACAATCTGGAAACACCATATATTTT. It is translated as CASSPRGQSGNTIYF. The J gene is TRBJ1-3, the V gene TRBV2; the D gene is possibly TRBD1 (6 bases). The CDR3 contains 15 residues. Germline V lookup: CDR1 SNHLY, CDR2 FYNNEI. Trimming removed 5 bases from V and 1 base from J, with 12 bases in between.

The gene calls are TRBV27 and TRBJ2-7, with TRBD1 matching 10 bases. The germline V gene has CDR1 MNHEY and CDR2 SMNVEV (reference sequence). This CDR3 has 14 amino acids. The junction had 5 bases not matched to a gene; V was cut back by 6 bases and J by 3 bases. For the CDR3, the DNA is TGTGCCAGCAGACCTGGGACAGGGGACTACGAGCAGTACTTC. Amino acid sequence: CASRPGTGDYEQYF.

The chain is built from TRBV7-9 and TRBJ1-2; 7 nucleotides agree with TRBD1. Germline lookup yields CDR1 SEHNR and CDR2 FQNEAQ (reference sequence). The length of the CDR3 is 14 residues. V lost 3 bases, J lost 8 bases, and 9 bases stayed unmatched. CDR3 amino acids: CASSFLDRQEGYTF. CDR3 DNA: TGTGCCAGCAGCTTCCTGGACAGGCAAGAGGGCTACACCTTC.

The CDR3 DNA reads as TGCGCCAGCAGCTTGGAGGCAGGGGGATATAACACTGAAGCTTTCTTT. It yields the protein CASSLEAGGYNTEAFF. The chain carries TRBV5-1 and TRBJ1-1; the match to TRBD1 covers 7 bases. The CDR3 length is 16 residues. J lost 2 bases, V lost 0 bases, and 7 bases had no gene match. From germline, CDR1 is SGHRS and CDR2 YFSETQ.

The J gene is TRBJ2-3, the V gene TRBV18, with 8 positions matching TRBD1. Trimming took 9 bases from V and 2 from J; bases not matched to a gene: 7. Germline V gene data show CDR1 as KGHSH and CDR2 as LQKENI. This CDR3 has 14 residues. CDR3 nucleotide sequence: TGTGCCAGTTCCGACAGGGGAATCACAGATACGCAGTATTTT. It codes for CASSDRGITDTQYF.

This clone is termed medium-sized (0.01 to 0.1%). The chain carries TRBV9 and TRBJ1-1, with a possible D match to TRBD1 (5 bases). The CDR3 contains 14 residues. The ends were cut back, 4 bases at V and 4 bases at J, with 14 bases in the middle. Germline V gene sequence: CDR1 SGDLS, CDR2 YYNGEE. The CDR3 coding sequence is TGTGCCAGCAGCTCAAGGGACTTCATCACTGAAGCTTTCTTT. It encodes CASSSRDFITEAFF.

The chain joins TRBV5-7 to TRBJ1-1; possibly TRBD1 for D (6 bases). TRBV5-7 is flagged as an ORF with uncertain function. Trimming left V 0 bases short and J 4 bases short, with 13 bases between. The CDR3 length is 15 residues. In DNA form, the CDR3 reads TGTGCCAGCAGCTTGGTACAGGGTGGTTGCACTGAAGCTTTCTTT. This sequence encodes CASSLVQGGCTEAFF.

The chain joins TRBV6-5 to TRBJ2-1; 12 bases match TRBD2. V was pared by 5 bases and J by 4 bases, with 3 bases of the junction left unmatched. CDR3 length equals 15 residues. In germline, CDR1 is MNHEY, CDR2 SVGAGI. CDR3 region: CASSHLAGGYNEQFF. The CDR3 DNA sequence: TGTGCCAGCAGTCATCTAGCGGGAGGGTACAATGAGCAGTTCTTC.

The CDR3 nucleotides read TGCGCCAGCAGCCGGACTAGCGGGCCGTACGAGCAGTACTTC. Residues: CASSRTSGPYEQYF. The chain recombines TRBV5-1 with TRBJ2-7; 11 positions agree with TRBD2. This CDR3 contains 14 residues. The V segment lost 4 bases and the J segment 4 bases; nucleotides outside the gene matches: 4. The germline V gene encodes CDR1 SGHRS and CDR2 YFSETQ. Together with reference TRBV5-1 and TRBJ2-7, the CDR3 gives the full variable domain: KAGVTQTPRYLIKTRGQQVTLSCSPISGHRSVSWYQQTPGQGLQFLFEYFSETQRNKGNFPGRFSGRQFSNSRSEMNVSTLELGDSALYLCASSRTSGPYEQYFGPGTRLTVT.

The count of this clone is one. The chain recombines TRBV27 with TRBJ1-5; D is undetermined. V gave up 3 bases and J gave up 4 bases, with 7 bases separating them. CDR3 length: 13 residues. Germline V CDR1 and CDR2: MNHEY, SMNVEV (reference sequence). The CDR3 is CASSFEENQPQHF. Here the CDR3 DNA reads TGTGCCAGCAGTTTTGAAGAGAATCAGCCCCAGCATTTT.

The chain uses TRBV29-1 and TRBJ2-5; 7 bases are a match to TRBD1. The better agreement between TRBJ2-7 and the DNA end casts doubt on the J call. Germline V gene sequence: CDR1 SQVTM, CDR2 ANQGSEA. The CDR3 is 13 amino acids. The CDR3 loop reads CSVLGGQNYEQYF. As DNA, the CDR3 is TGCAGCGTCTTAGGGGGACAGAACTACGAGCAGTACTTC.

This clone was counted a few times. V usage is TRBV16 and J usage is TRBJ1-2; D gene ambiguous. The CDR3 is 15 amino acids. In germline, CDR1 is KGHSY, CDR2 FQNENV. V was pared by 0 bases and J by 3 bases, with 11 bases between. CDR3 DNA: TGTGCCAGCAGCCAATCGAGGCCTCTGGACTATGGCTACACCTTC. Its translation is CASSQSRPLDYGYTF. The full variable domain, in which reference TRBV16 and TRBJ1-2 provide the parts outside the CDR3, is GEEVAQTPKHLVRGEGQKAKLYCAPIKGHSYVFWYQQVLKNEFKFLISFQNENVFDETGMPKERFSAKCLPNSPCSLEIQATKLEDSAVYFCASSQSRPLDYGYTFGSGTRLTVV.

The chain has TRBV6-4 and TRBJ2-2, with TRBD1 as a possible D gene (5 bases). The CDR3 sequence is 14 residues long. V was shortened by 6 bases and J by 4 bases, with 12 bases between the two germline ends. Germline lookup yields CDR1 MRHNA and CDR2 SNTAGT. This chain's CDR3 is CASSDDRATGELFF. CDR3 in DNA: TGTGCCAGCAGCGACGACAGAGCCACCGGGGAGCTGTTTTTT.

V is TRBV5-1 and J is TRBJ2-7; a weak D match, TRBD1 (5 bases). Trimming cost V 6 bases and J 5 bases, with 18 bases left between them. The CDR3 is made up of 14 amino acids. Germline V gene lookup returns CDR1 SGHRS and CDR2 YFSETQ. CDR3 region: CASTPHRNPHEQYF. The CDR3 nucleotides read TGCGCCAGCACCCCTCACAGGAACCCCCACGAGCAGTACTTC.

The chain couples TRBV5-7 to TRBJ1-6, with D unclear. TRBV5-7 is placed among ORFs of uncertain function. The CDR3 has 13 residues. Trimming removed 0 bases from V and 8 bases from J, with 6 bases in between. The CDR3 spells CASSLARDSPLHF. CDR3 sequence (DNA): TGTGCCAGCAGCTTGGCCCGGGATTCACCCCTCCACTTT.

The V gene is TRBV5-6, the J gene TRBJ2-6, with D possibly TRBD1 on 5 matching bases. Germline assignment: CDR1 SGHDT and CDR2 YYEEEE. The V and J ends lost 3 bases and 4 bases respectively, with 20 bases between them. The CDR3 is 18 residues long. The CDR3 loop reads CASSSLTAPPGGANVLTF. In DNA form, the CDR3 reads TGTGCCAGCAGCTCACTGACAGCTCCCCCAGGGGGGGCCAACGTCCTGACTTTC.